The sequence of this T cell receptor beta chain was determined in a study of cytomegalovirus exposure and HLA in healthy donors. Study results and caveats: In a later analysis, several top co-occurrence clusters appeared linked to parvovirus B19, influenza, CMV and Epstein-Barr virus. Prediction of most subjects' HLA-A and HLA-B alleles by TCR beta sequences was reportedly accurate.

V lost 6 bases to trimming and J lost 8 bases; unmatched junction nucleotides: 1. This CDR3 has 11 amino acids. CDR1 and CDR2 (germline): SNHLY, FYNNEI. In the PCR, 60 Vbeta and 13 Jbeta primers were used. Using immunoSEQ multiplex PCR, the repertoire was profiled, and TCRdb retains in-frame clones only, with some absent. The sample gives roughly 100,000 clones, around 73% of which show up once; 0.6% to 0.95% is in the top ten. As regards this clone: Its antigen is not identified.

Sequencing was carried out using PBMCs. This receptor was taken from a woman aged 60 to 75 in good health and CMV-seronegative. This chain connects TRBV2 to TRBJ2-3; 8 bases are a match to TRBD1. The CDR3 bases are TGTGCCAGCAGCACAGGGGGTACGCAGTATTTT. It translates to CASSTGGTQYF. Full variable domain (outside the CDR3, taken from reference TRBV2 and TRBJ2-3): EPEVTQTPSHQVTQMGQEVILRCVPISNHLYFYWYRQILGQKVEFLVSFYNNEISEKSEIFDDQFSVERPDGSNFTLKIRSTKLEDSAMYFCASSTGGTQYFGPGTRLTVL.